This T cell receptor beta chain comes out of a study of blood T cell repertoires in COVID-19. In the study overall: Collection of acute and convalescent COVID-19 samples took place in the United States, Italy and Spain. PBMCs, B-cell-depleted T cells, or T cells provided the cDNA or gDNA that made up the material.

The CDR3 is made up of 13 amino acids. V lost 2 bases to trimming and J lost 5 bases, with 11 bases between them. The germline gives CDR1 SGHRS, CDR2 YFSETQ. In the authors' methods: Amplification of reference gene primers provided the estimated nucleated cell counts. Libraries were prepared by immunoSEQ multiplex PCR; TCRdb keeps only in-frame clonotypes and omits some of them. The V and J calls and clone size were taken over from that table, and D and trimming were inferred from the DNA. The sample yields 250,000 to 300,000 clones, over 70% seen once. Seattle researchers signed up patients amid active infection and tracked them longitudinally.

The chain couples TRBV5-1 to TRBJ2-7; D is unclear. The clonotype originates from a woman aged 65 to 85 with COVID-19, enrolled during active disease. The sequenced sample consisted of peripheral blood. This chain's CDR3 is CASSLLNLNEQYF. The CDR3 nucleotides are TGCGCCAGCAGCTTACTTAATCTCAACGAGCAGTACTTC.